Below, 6 T cell receptor beta chains from the same sample are listed, as sequenced in a study of CXCR4 blockade with PD-1 therapy in pancreatic cancer. Assay used: immunoSEQ multiplex PCR; TCRdb lists only in-frame clones, some missing. This sample has about 700 clones, with over 45% found just once. The source material was tumor tissue. Receptors originate from a human donor with pancreatic ductal adenocarcinoma.

The chain employs TRBV30 and TRBJ2-1; perhaps D is TRBD1 or TRBD2 (5 bases each). The CDR3 length is 17 residues. From germline, CDR1 is GTSNPN and CDR2 SVGIG (reference sequence). The V and J ends lost 2 bases and 5 bases respectively, with 22 bases between them. The CDR3: CAWSRMGDGEHHNEQFF. CDR3 DNA: TGTGCCTGGAGTCGTATGGGGGACGGGGAACACCACAATGAGCAGTTCTTC.

This clone was recorded a few times. The germline gene is not matched at one end of the junction; a read error may be the cause. The rearrangement joins TRBV11-3 to TRBJ2-7; the match to TRBD2 covers 14 bases. Germline V CDR1 and CDR2: SGHNT, YENEEA. CDR3 length: 17 residues. CDR3 bases: TGTGCCAGCAGCAGGGGACAGGATGGACTAGCGGGAGGTAGTCCTAACTTC. Translation gives CASSRGQDGLAGGSPNF.

This clone was counted a few times. This chain links TRBV10-3 with TRBJ2-7, with 12 bases aligning to TRBD2. CDR1 and CDR2 (germline): ENHRY, SYGVKD. The CDR3 spans 13 residues. CDR3 nucleotide sequence: TGTGCGGCTAGCGGGAGGGAAAACTACGAGCAGTACTTC. This sequence encodes CAASGRENYEQYF.

V gene TRBV9 combines with J gene TRBJ2-1, with TRBD2 matching over 11 bases. This CDR3 spans 15 amino acids. Germline CDR1 and CDR2: SGDLS and YYNGEE. With 8 bases clipped from V and 5 bases from J, the junction kept 9 bases outside the gene matches. CDR3 protein: CASGRGLAANNEQFF. CDR3 sequence (DNA): TGTGCCAGTGGGAGGGGACTAGCGGCCAACAATGAGCAGTTCTTC. The full variable domain, with the rest looked up from reference TRBV9 and TRBJ2-1, is DSGVTQTPKHLITATGQRVTLRCSPRSGDLSVYWYQQSLDQGLQFLIQYYNGEERAKGNILERFSAQQFPDLHSELNLSSLELGDSALYFCASGRGLAANNEQFFGPGTRLTVL.

The chain employs TRBV19 and TRBJ2-1; TRBD1 matches 9 bases. The trim removed 6 bases at V and 3 bases at J, leaving 6 bases unmatched. CDR3 length: 15 amino acids. Germline V gives CDR1 LNHDA, CDR2 SQIVND (reference sequence). The CDR3 loop reads CASRRTGGLYNEQFF. Written as DNA, the CDR3 is TGTGCCAGTAGAAGAACAGGGGGCCTCTACAATGAGCAGTTCTTC.

The table lists this clone with a few counts. The chain uses TRBV6-8 and TRBJ2-5; 9 nucleotides match TRBD2. After removal of 8 bases from V and 4 bases from J, the junction contained 5 bases not matched to a gene. Looked up from germline, CDR1 is MNHGY and CDR2 is SAAAGT. The CDR3 totals 13 residues. The CDR3 reads CASAMGLAETQYF. DNA for the CDR3: TGTGCCAGCGCGATGGGACTAGCAGAGACCCAGTACTTC.